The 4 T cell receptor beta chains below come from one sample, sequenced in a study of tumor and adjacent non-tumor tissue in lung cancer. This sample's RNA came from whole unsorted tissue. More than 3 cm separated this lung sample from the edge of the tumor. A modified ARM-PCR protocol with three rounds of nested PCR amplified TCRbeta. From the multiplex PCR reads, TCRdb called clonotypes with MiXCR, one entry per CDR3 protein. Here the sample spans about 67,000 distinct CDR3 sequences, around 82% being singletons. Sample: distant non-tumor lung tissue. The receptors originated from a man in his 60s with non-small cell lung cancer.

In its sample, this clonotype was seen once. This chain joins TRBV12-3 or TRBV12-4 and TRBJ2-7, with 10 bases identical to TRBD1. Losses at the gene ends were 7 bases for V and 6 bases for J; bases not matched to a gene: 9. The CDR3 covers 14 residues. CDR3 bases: TGTGCCAGCATTACCGGGACAGGGGCTCTCGAGCAGTACTTC. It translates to CASITGTGALEQYF.

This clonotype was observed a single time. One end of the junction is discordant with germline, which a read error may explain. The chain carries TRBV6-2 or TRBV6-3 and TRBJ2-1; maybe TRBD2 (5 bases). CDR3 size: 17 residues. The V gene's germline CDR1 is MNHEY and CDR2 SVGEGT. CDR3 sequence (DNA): TGTGCAAGCAGTTACAATATACTTGGGAGTTTCCCCCCTGAGCAGTTCTTC. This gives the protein CASSYNILGSFPPEQFF.

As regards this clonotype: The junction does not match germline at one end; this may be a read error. DNA for the CDR3: TGTGCCAGCAGGACCCTGCGGGGGGGCCAAGAGATCCAGTACTTC. This codes for CASRTLRGGQEIQYF. The V and J genes are TRBV6-1 and TRBJ2-5; 9 bases map to TRBD2. The CDR3 runs 15 residues. CDR1 is MNHNS, CDR2 SASEGT, per germline.

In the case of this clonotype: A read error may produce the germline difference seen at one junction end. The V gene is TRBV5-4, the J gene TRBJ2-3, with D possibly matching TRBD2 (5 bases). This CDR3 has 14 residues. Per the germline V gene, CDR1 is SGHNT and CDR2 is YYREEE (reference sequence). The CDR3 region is CPSSQQTTADTHYF. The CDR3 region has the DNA TGTCCCAGCAGCCAACAGACTACCGCAGATACGCATTATTTT.